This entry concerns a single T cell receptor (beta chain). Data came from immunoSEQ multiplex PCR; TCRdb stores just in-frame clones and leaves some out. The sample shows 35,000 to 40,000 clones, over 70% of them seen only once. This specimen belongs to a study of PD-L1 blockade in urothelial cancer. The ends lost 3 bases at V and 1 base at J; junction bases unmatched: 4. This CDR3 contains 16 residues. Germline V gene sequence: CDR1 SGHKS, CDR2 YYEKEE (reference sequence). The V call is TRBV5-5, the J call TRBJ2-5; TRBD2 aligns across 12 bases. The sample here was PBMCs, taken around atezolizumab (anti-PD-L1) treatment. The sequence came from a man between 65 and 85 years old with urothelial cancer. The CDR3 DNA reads TGTGCCAGCAGCTCTGTGACTAGCGGGGGCCAAGAGACCCAGTACTTC. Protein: CASSSVTSGGQETQYF.